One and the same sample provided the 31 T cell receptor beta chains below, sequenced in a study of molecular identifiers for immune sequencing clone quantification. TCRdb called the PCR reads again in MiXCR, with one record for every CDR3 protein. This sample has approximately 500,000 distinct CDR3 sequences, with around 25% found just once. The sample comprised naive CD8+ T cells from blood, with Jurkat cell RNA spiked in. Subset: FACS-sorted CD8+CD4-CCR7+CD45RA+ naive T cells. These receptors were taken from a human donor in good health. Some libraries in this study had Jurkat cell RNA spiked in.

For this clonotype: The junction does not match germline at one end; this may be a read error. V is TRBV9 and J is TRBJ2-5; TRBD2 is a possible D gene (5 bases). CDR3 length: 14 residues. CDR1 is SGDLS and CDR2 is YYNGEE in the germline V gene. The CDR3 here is CASGVEVSVETQYF. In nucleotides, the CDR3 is TGTGCCAGCGGCGTAGAAGTTAGCGTAGAGACCCAGTACTTC.

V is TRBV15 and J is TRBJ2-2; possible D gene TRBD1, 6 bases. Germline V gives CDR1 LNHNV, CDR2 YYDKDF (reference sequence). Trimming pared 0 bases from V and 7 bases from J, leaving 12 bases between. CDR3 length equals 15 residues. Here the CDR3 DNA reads TGTGCCACCAGCAGAGATAACAGGGTGATCGGGGAGCTGTTTTTT. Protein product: CATSRDNRVIGELFF. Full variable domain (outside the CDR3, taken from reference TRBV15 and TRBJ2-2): DAMVIQNPRYQVTQFGKPVTLSCSQTLNHNVMYWYQQKSSQAPKLLFHYYDKDFNNEADTPDNFQSRRPNTSFCFLDIRSPGLGDTAMYLCATSRDNRVIGELFFGEGSRLTVL.

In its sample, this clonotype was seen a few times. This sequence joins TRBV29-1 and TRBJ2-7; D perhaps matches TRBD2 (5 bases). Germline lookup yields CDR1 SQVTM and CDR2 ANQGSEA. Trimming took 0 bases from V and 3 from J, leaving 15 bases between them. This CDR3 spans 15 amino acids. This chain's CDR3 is CSVEDWMGAGYEQYF. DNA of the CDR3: TGCAGCGTTGAAGATTGGATGGGAGCTGGCTACGAGCAGTACTTC.

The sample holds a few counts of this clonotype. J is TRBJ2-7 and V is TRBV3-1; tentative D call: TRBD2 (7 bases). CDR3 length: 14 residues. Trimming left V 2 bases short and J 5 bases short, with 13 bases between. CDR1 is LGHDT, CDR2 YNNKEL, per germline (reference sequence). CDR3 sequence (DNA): TGTGCCAGCAGCCAAAGGGGGGGCCAGGACGAGCAGTACTTC. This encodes CASSQRGGQDEQYF.

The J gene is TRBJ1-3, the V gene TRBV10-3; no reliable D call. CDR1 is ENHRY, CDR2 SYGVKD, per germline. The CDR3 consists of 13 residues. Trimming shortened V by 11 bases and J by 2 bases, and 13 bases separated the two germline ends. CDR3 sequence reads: CAAQGLAGNTIYF. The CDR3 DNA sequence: TGTGCCGCCCAAGGGCTCGCTGGAAACACCATATATTTT.

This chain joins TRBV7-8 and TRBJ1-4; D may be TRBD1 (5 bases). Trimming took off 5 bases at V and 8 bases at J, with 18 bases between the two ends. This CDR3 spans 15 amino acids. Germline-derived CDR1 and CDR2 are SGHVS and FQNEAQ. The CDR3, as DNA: TGTGCCAGCAGCATTGAGGGGATGGGGCAAGAAAAACTGTTTTTT. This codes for CASSIEGMGQEKLFF.

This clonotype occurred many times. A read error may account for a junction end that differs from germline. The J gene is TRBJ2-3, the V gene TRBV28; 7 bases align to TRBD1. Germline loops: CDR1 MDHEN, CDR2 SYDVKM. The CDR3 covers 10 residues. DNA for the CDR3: TGTGCCAGCAGTTCGTCCGGGACAGACTTT. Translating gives CASSSSGTDF.

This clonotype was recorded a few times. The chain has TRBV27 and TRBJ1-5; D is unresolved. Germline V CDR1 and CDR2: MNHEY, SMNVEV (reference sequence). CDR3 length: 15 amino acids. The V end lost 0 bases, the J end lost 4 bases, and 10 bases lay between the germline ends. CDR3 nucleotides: TGTGCCAGCAGTTTATCATCGGCAGAAAATCAGCCCCAGCATTTT. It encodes CASSLSSAENQPQHF.

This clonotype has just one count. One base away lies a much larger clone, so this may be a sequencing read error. The CDR3 DNA sequence: TGTGCCGGCAGTTCCGGGACTAGCGGGAGGGCCTTATATGAGCAGTTCTTC. Translation: CAGSSGTSGRALYEQFF. The chain is built from TRBV6-5 and TRBJ2-1; 16 bases match TRBD2. Germline CDR1 and CDR2: MNHEY and SVGAGI. The CDR3 consists of 17 residues.

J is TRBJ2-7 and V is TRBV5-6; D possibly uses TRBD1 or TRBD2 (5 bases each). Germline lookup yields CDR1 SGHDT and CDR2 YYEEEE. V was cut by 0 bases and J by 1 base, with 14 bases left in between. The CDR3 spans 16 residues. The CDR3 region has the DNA TGTGCCAGCAGCTTGGCGGGGCCAGTTTATTCCTACGAGCAGTACTTC. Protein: CASSLAGPVYSYEQYF.

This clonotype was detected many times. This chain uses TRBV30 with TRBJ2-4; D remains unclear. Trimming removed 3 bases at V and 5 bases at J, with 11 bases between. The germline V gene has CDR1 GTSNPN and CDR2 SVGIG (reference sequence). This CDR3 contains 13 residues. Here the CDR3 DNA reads TGTGCCTGGAGGGGCCTTGGGGAAAACATTCAGTACTTC. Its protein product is CAWRGLGENIQYF.

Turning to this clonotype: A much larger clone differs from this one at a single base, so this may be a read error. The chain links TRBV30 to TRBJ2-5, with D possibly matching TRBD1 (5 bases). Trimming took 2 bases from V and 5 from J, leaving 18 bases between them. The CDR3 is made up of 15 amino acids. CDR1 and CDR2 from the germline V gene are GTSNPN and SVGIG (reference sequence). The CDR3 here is CAWSKGAWVHETQYF. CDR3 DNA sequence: TGTGCCTGGAGTAAAGGGGCCTGGGTGCACGAGACCCAGTACTTC.

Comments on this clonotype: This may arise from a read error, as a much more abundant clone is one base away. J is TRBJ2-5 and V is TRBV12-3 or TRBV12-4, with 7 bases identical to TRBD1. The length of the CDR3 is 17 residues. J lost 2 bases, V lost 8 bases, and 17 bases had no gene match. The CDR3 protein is CASGSQGRQDQQETQYF. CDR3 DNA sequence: TGTGCCAGCGGTTCACAGGGGCGGCAAGATCAACAAGAGACCCAGTACTTC.

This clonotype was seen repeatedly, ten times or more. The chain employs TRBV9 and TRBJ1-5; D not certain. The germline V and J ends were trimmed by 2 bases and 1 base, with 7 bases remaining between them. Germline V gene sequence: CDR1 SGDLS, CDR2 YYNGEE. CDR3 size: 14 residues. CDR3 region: CASSVAGSNQPQHF. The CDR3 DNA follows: TGTGCCAGCAGCGTTGCCGGGAGCAATCAGCCCCAGCATTTT.

CDR3 in amino acids: CASSTNRNTEAFF. The CDR3 bases are TGTGCCAGCAGTACGAACAGGAACACTGAAGCTTTCTTT. The chain employs TRBV12-3 or TRBV12-4 and TRBJ1-1; D is unclear. The CDR3 loop spans 13 amino acids. V shed 5 bases and J shed 1 base, with 8 bases lying between them.

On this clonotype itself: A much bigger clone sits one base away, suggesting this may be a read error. CDR3 residues: CASSSTRMTSGDTDAQYF. In DNA, the CDR3 is TGTGCCAGCAGTTCGACACGAATGACTAGCGGGGACACAGATGCGCAGTATTTT. V usage is TRBV12-3 or TRBV12-4 and J usage is TRBJ2-3; 11 bases fit TRBD2. The CDR3 spans 18 residues.

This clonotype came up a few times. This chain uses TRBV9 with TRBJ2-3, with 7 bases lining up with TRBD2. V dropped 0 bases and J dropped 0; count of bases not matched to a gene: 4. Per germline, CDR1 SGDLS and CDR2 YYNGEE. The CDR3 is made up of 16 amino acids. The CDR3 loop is CASSVEAGVSTDTQYF. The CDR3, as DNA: TGTGCCAGCAGCGTAGAGGCGGGAGTTAGCACAGATACGCAGTATTTT.

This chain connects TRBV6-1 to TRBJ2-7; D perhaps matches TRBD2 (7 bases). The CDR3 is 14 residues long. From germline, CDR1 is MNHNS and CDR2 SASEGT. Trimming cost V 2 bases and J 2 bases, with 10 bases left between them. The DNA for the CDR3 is TGTGCCAGCAGTGAATTGGGGGGGCCCTACGAGCAGTACTTC. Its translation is CASSELGGPYEQYF.

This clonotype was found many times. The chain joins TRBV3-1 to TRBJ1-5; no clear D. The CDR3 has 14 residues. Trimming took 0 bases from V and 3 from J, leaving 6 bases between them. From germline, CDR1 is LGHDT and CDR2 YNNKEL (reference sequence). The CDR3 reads CASSQDRFNQPQHF. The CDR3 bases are TGTGCCAGCAGCCAAGACAGATTCAATCAGCCCCAGCATTTT.

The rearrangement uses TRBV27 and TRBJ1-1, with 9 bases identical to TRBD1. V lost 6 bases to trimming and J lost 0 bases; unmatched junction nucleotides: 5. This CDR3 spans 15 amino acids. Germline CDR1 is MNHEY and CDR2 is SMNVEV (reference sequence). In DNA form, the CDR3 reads TGTGCCAGCAGGGGGGGGACAGGGATGAACACTGAAGCTTTCTTT. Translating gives CASRGGTGMNTEAFF.

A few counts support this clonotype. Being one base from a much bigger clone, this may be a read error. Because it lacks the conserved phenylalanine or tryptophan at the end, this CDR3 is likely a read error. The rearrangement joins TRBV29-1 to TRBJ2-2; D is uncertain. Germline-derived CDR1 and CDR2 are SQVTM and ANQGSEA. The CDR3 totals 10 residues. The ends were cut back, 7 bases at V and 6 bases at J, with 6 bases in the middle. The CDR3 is CSASAGELFS. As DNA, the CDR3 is TGCAGCGCTTCCGCCGGGGAGCTGTTTTCT.

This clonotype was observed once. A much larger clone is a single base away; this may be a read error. The CDR3 DNA is TGTGCCAGCAGTTTAATTCTAGCGGGAGGGTTGATCACCGGGGAGCTGTTTTTT. Protein: CASSLILAGGLITGELFF. The chain links TRBV27 to TRBJ2-2; 12 bases match TRBD2. With 2 bases clipped from V and 4 bases from J, the junction kept 8 bases outside the gene matches. The V gene's germline CDR1 is MNHEY and CDR2 SMNVEV (reference sequence). This CDR3 comprises 18 residues.

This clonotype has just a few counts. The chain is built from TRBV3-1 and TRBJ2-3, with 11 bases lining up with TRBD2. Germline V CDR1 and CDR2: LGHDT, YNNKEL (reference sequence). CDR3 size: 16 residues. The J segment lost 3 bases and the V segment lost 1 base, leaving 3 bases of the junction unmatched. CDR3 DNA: TGTGCCAGCAGCCAAGTTATAGCGGGGGGGACAGATACGCAGTATTTT. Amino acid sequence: CASSQVIAGGTDTQYF.

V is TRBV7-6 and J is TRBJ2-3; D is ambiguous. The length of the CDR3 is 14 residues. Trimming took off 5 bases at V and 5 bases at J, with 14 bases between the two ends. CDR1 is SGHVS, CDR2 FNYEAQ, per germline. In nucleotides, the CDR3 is TGTGCCAGCAGCCCCCTCCTCGGGCGAGATACGCAGTATTTT. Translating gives CASSPLLGRDTQYF. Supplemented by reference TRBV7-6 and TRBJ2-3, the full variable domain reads GAGVSQSPRYKVTKRGQDVALRCDPISGHVSLYWYRQALGQGPEFLTYFNYEAQQDKSGLPNDRFSAERPEGSISTLTIQRTEQRDSAMYRCASSPLLGRDTQYFGPGTRLTVL.

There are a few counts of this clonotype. The CDR3 is CASSILQGAEGDTQYF. CDR3 DNA: TGTGCCAGCAGCATCTTACAGGGGGCGGAAGGAGATACGCAGTATTTT. The chain joins TRBV7-9 to TRBJ2-3; 9 nucleotides agree with TRBD1. CDR1 SEHNR and CDR2 FQNEAQ come from the germline V gene (reference sequence). Unmatched junction bases numbered 11, after V lost 5 bases and J lost 5 bases. The CDR3 is 16 amino acids.

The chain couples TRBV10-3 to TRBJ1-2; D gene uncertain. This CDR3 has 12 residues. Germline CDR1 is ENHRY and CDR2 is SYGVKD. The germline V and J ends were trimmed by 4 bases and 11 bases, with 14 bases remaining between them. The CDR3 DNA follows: TGTGCCATCAGTGCGGGCCGGCGCGGTTACACCTTC. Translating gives CAISAGRRGYTF.

The CDR3 coding sequence is TGTGCCAGCAGGCGATCGGTCCCTGGGGTCCATGAGCAGTTCTTC. As protein: CASRRSVPGVHEQFF. This sequence joins TRBV27 and TRBJ2-1; D call uncertain. This CDR3 is 15 amino acids long. V dropped 6 bases and J dropped 8 bases, with 20 bases sitting between them. The germline gives CDR1 MNHEY, CDR2 SMNVEV (reference sequence).

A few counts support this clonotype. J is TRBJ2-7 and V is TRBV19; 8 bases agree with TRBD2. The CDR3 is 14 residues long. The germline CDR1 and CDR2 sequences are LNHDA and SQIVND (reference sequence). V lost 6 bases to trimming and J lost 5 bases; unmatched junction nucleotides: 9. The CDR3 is CASSPIGGAHEQYF. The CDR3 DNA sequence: TGTGCCAGTAGCCCCATCGGGGGGGCACACGAGCAGTACTTC.

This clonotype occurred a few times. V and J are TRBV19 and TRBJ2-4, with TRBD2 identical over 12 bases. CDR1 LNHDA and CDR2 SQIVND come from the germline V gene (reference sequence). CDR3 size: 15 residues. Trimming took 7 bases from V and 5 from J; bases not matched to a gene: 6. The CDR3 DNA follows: TGTGCCAGTACCTTACTAGCGGGGGGTCAAAACATTCAGTACTTC. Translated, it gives CASTLLAGGQNIQYF.

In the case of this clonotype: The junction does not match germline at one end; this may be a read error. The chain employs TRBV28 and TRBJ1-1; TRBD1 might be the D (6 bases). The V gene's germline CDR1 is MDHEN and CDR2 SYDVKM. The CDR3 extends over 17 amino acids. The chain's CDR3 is CASSHRGGGSMNTEALF. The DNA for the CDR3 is TGTGCCAGCAGTCACCGAGGAGGGGGGAGCATGAACACTGAAGCTCTCTTT.

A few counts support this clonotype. The CDR3 region is CASSFGQGGNEQFF. For the CDR3, the DNA is TGTGCCAGCAGCTTCGGACAGGGCGGTAATGAGCAGTTCTTC. This sequence joins TRBV7-6 and TRBJ2-1, with TRBD1 matching 8 bases. Germline V lookup: CDR1 SGHVS, CDR2 FNYEAQ. V lost 3 bases and J lost 7; bases outside the gene matches: 5. The CDR3 is 14 amino acids.